The present entry profiles one T cell receptor beta chain with its context. This CDR3 spans 12 amino acids. Trimming shortened V by 2 bases and J by 8 bases, and 10 bases separated the two germline ends. From germline, CDR1 is GTSNPN and CDR2 SVGIG (reference sequence). The source of the sample is a study of early stage breast cancer tumors. Looking at the study overall: Among around 12 ER+/PR+/HER2- tumors, eight were ductal, four lobular. Approximately 10-fold was the mean read coverage per sample.

Method: immunoSEQ multiplex PCR; TCRdb's copy keeps in-frame clones and lacks some. The sample lists just over 70,000 clones, around four fifths occurring once. Sequencing used blood. The rearrangement joins TRBV30 to TRBJ1-3; unclear D gene. This receptor was identified in a person between 60 and 70 years old with breast cancer. CDR3 sequence reads: CAWSNREDTIYF. The DNA of the CDR3 is TGTGCCTGGAGTAACCGGGAGGACACCATATATTTT.